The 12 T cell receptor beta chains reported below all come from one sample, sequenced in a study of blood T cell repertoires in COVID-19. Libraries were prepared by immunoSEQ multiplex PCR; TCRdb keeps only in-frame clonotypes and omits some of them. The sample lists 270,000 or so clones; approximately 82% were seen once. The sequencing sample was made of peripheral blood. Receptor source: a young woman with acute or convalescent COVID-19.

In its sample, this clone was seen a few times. The CDR3, as DNA: TGCGCCAGCAGCCCTGGGACAGGCGGCCGTCGGGGGAGCGAGTATGGCTACACCTTC. Translated: CASSPGTGGRRGSEYGYTF. V and J are TRBV5-1 and TRBJ1-2; 8 bases agree with TRBD1. The CDR3 has 19 amino acids. The ends lost 4 bases at V and 5 bases at J; junction bases unmatched: 22. Looked up from germline, CDR1 is SGHRS and CDR2 is YFSETQ.

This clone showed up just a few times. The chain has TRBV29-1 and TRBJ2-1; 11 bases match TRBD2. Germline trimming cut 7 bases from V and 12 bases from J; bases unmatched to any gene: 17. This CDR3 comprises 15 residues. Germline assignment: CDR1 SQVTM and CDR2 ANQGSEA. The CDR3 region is CSGSEPGLAEERQFF. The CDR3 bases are TGCAGCGGAAGTGAACCGGGACTAGCGGAGGAGAGGCAGTTCTTC.

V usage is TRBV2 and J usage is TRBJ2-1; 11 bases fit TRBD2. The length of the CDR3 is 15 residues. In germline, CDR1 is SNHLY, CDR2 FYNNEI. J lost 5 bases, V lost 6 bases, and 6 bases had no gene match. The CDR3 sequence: CASRGGTSGNNEQFF. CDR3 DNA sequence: TGTGCCAGCAGGGGGGGGACTAGCGGAAACAATGAGCAGTTCTTC.

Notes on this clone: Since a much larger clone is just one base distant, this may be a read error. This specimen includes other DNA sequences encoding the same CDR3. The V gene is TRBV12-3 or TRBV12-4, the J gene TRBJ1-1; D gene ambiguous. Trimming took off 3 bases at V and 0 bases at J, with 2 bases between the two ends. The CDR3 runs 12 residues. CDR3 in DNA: TGTGCCAGCAGTTTCATGAACACTGAAGCTTTCTTT. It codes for CASSFMNTEAFF.

For the CDR3, the DNA is TGTGCCAGCAACCTCAAGACAGGTTATGAAAAACTGTTTTTT. This sequence encodes CASNLKTGYEKLFF. The chain carries TRBV28 and TRBJ1-4; D is possibly TRBD1 (6 bases). V shed 7 bases and J shed 6 bases, with 15 bases lying between them. This CDR3 comprises 14 residues. Germline CDR1 is MDHEN and CDR2 is SYDVKM. Using reference TRBV28 and TRBJ1-4 for the parts outside the CDR3, the full variable domain is DVKVTQSSRYLVKRTGEKVFLECVQDMDHENMFWYRQDPGLGLRLIYFSYDVKMKEKGDIPEGYSVSREKKERFSLILESASTNQTSMYLCASNLKTGYEKLFFGSGTQLSVL.

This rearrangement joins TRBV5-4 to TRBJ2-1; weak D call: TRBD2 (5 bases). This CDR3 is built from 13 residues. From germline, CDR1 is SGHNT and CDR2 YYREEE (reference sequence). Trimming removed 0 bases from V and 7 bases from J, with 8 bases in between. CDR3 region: CASSLVGGNEQFF. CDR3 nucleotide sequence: TGTGCCAGCAGCTTGGTGGGCGGGAATGAGCAGTTCTTC.

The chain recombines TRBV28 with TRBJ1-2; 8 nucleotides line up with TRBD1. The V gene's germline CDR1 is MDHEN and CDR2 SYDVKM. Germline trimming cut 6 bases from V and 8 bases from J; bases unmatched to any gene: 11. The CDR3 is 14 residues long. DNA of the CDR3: TGTGCCAGCAGGACCTGGGACAGGTCCGGGGGCTACACCTTC. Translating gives CASRTWDRSGGYTF.

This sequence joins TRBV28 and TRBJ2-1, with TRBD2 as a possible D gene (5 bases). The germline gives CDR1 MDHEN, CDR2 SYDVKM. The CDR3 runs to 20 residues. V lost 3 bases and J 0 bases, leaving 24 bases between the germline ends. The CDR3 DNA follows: TGTGCCAGCAGTTTTTCTTTTCCCAGAATAGCGTCGAGCTCCTACAATGAGCAGTTCTTC. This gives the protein CASSFSFPRIASSSYNEQFF.

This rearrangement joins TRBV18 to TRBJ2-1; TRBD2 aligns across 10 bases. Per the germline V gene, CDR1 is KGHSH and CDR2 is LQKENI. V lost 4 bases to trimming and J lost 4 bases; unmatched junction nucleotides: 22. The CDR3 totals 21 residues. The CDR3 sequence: CASSLTAGTSVRLAFYNEQFF. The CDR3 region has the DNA TGTGCCAGCTCACTTACGGCCGGGACTAGCGTCCGACTCGCTTTTTACAATGAGCAGTTCTTC.

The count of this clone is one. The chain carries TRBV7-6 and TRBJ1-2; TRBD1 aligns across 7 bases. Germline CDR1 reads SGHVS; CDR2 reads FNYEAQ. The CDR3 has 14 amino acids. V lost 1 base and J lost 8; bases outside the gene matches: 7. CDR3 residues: CASSLDVGGWGYTF. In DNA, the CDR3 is TGTGCCAGCAGCTTAGATGTAGGGGGCTGGGGCTACACCTTC.

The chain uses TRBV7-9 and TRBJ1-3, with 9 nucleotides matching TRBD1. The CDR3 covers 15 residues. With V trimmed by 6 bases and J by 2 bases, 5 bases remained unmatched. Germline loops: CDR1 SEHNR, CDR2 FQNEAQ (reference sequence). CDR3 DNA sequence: TGTGCCAGCAGATATACAGGGGGCACTGGAAACACCATATATTTT. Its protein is CASRYTGGTGNTIYF.

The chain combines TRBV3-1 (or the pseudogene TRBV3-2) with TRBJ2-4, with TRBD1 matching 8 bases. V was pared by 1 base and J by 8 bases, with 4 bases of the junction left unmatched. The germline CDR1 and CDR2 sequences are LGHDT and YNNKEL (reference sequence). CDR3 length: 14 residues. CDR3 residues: CASSQAGQGYIQYF. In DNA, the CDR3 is TGTGCCAGCAGCCAAGCCGGACAGGGTTACATTCAGTACTTC.